By frequency, the clone carrying this T cell receptor beta chain is medium-sized. Antigen unknown. Vbeta (60) and Jbeta (13) primers were used in the PCR. Here immunoSEQ multiplex PCR was the method, and the copy in TCRdb shows in-frame clones only, minus some. The listing records just under 60,000 clones. Per germline, CDR1 SGHNT and CDR2 YYREEE (reference sequence). V was shortened by 7 bases and J by 2 bases, with 11 bases between the two germline ends. The CDR3 length is 13 residues. This sample was included in a study of cytomegalovirus exposure and HLA in healthy donors. Study summary: Membership in the Caucasian-associated ancestry cluster was found for about four fifths of approximately 400 genotyped donors.

General study points: Being productive about 87% or about 30% of the time was typical of most TCR beta V segments in an earlier analysis.

The chain recombines TRBV5-4 with TRBJ2-3; no clear D gene. The specimen sequenced was PBMCs. This TCR derives from a male donor in good health and CMV-seronegative. Here the CDR3 DNA reads TGTGCCAGCGGCCGAATTCCCACAGATACGCAGTATTTT. Its protein is CASGRIPTDTQYF.